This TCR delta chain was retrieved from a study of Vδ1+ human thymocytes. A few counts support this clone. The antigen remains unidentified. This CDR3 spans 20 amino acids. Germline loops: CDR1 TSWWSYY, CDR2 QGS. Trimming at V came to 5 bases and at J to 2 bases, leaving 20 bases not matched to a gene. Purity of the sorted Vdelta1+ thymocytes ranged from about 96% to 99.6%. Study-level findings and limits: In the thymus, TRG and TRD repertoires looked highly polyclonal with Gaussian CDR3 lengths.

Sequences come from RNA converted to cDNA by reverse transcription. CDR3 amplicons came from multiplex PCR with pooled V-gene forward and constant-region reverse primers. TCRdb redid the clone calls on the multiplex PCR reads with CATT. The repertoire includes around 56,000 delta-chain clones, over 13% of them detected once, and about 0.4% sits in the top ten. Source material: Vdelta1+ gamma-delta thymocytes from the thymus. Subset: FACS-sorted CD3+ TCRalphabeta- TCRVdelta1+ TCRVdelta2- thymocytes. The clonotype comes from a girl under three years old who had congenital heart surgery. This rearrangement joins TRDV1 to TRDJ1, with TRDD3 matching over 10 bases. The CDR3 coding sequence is TGTGCTCTTGGGCCCTTCCCCTCCTGTACTGGGGGATGCAAAACCGATAAACTCATCTTT. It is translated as CALGPFPSCTGGCKTDKLIF.